This T cell receptor (beta chain) was identified in a study of blood T cell repertoires in COVID-19. Looking at the study overall: The United States, Italy and Spain provided the acute and convalescent COVID-19 samples. T cells, B-cell-depleted T cells, or PBMCs provided the cDNA or gDNA that served as material.

This clone was seen only once. CDR1 and CDR2 from the germline V gene are SGHTS and YDEGEE. The junction had 13 bases not matched to a gene; V was cut back by 4 bases and J by 7 bases. This CDR3 spans 17 amino acids. Original analysis: For nucleated cells, counts were estimated from reference gene primer amplification. Assay: immunoSEQ multiplex PCR; the TCRdb copy retains only in-frame clones and omits some. V, J and clone size are taken as reported in that table, and D and trimming were inferred from the DNA itself. The data show fewer than 250,000 clones, roughly 80% seen once. The chain has TRBV5-8 and TRBJ1-4; 10 positions agree with TRBD1. This sequence originates from a woman between 65 and 79 years old with acute or convalescent COVID-19. Sequencing input: peripheral blood. CDR3 DNA sequence: TGTGCCAGCAGCGCCGGGACAGGGGATGCGTCGGCTGAAAAACTGTTTTTT. It is translated as CASSAGTGDASAEKLFF.